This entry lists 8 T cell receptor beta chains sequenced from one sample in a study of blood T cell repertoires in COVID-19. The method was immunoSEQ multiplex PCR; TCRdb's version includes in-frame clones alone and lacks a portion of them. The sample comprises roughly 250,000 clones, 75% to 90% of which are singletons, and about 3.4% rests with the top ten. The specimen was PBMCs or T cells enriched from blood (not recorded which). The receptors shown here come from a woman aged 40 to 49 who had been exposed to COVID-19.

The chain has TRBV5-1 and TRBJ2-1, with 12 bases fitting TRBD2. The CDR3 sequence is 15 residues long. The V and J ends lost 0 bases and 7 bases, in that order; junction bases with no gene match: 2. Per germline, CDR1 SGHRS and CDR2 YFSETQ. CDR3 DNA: TGCGCCAGCAGCTTGGGGACTAGCGGGGCAAATGAGCAGTTCTTC. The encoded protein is CASSLGTSGANEQFF.

CDR3 protein: CASSGTRQETQYF. The CDR3 DNA reads TGTGCCAGCAGTGGGACTAGACAAGAGACCCAGTACTTC. The J gene is TRBJ2-5, the V gene TRBV2; 7 nucleotides match TRBD2. CDR1 is SNHLY and CDR2 is FYNNEI in the germline V gene. This CDR3 has 13 residues. V shed 4 bases and J 2 bases; nucleotides not matched to a gene: 1.

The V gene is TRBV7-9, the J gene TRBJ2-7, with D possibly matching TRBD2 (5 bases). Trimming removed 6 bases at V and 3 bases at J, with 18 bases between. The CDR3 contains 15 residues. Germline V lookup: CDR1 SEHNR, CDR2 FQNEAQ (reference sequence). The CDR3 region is CASSGESGPDYEQYF. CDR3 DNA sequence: TGTGCCAGCAGTGGGGAGTCAGGCCCCGACTACGAGCAGTACTTC.

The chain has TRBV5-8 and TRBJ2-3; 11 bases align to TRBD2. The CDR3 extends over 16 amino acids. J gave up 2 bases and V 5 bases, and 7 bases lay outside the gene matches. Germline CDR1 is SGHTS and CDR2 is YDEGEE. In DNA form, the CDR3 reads TGTGCCAGCAGGCCGGGGACTAGCGGTCACACAGATACGCAGTATTTT. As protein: CASRPGTSGHTDTQYF.

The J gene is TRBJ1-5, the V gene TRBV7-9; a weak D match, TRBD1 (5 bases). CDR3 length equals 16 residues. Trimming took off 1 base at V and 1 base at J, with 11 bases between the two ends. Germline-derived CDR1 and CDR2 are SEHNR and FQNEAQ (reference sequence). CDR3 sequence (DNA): TGTGCCAGCAGCTTAGGGGGCGCGTTGAGCAATCAGCCCCAGCATTTT. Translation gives CASSLGGALSNQPQHF.

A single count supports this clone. CDR3 nucleotides: TGTGCCAGCAGCTCCACAGGCGGAGGAAACACCATATATTTT. Translation: CASSSTGGGNTIYF. V is TRBV5-4 and J is TRBJ1-3, with D tentatively TRBD1 (5 bases). This CDR3 region has 14 residues. Germline assignment: CDR1 SGHNT and CDR2 YYREEE (reference sequence). The ends were cut back, 3 bases at V and 4 bases at J, with 11 bases in the middle.

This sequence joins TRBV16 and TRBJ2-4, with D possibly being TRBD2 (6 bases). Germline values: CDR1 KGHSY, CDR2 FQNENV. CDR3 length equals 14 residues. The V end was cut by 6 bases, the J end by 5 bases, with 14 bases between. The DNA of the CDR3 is TGTGCCAGCAGTCCAACGCCGGGGGAAAACATTCAGTACTTC. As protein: CASSPTPGENIQYF.

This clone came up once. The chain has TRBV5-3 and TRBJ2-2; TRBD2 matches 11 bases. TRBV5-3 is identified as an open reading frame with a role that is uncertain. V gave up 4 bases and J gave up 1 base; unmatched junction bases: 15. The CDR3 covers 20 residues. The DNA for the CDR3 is TGTGCCAGAAGCGGAACTCTTTATGGGACTAGCGGCCGGAACACCGGGGAGCTGTTTTTT. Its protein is CARSGTLYGTSGRNTGELFF.